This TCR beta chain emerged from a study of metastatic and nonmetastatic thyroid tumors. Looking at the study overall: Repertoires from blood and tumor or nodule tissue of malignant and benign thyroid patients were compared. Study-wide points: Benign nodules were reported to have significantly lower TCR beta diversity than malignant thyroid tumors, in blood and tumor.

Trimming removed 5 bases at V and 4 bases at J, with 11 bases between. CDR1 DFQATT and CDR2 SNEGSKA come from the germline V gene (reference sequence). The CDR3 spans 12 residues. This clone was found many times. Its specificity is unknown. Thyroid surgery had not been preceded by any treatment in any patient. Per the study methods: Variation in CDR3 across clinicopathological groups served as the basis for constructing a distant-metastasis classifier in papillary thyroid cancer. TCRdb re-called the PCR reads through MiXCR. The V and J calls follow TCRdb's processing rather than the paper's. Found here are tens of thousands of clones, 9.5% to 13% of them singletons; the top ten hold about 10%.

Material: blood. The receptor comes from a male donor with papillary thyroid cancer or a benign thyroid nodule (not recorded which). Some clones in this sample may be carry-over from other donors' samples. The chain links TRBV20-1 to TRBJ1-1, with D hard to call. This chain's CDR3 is CSASTAGTEAFF. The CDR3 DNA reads TGCAGTGCTTCGACGGCGGGCACTGAAGCTTTCTTT.